The source of this T cell receptor beta chain is a study of blood T cell repertoires in COVID-19. Study background: Acute and convalescent COVID-19 samples came from the United States, Italy and Spain. Sample material is recorded as cDNA or gDNA derived from T cells, B-cell-depleted T cells, or PBMCs.

As handled by the study authors: Amplification of reference gene primers provided the estimated nucleated cell counts. Profiling relied on immunoSEQ multiplex PCR, and the TCRdb table lists in-frame clones only, not all of them. For V, J and clone size, that table is used; D and trimming come from the DNA. The sample has some 52,000 clones; 89% are singletons. The germline V gene has CDR1 MNHEY and CDR2 SVGAGI. The CDR3 length is 15 residues. The V segment lost 6 bases and the J segment 5 bases; nucleotides outside the gene matches: 11. The sequenced sample consisted of peripheral blood. The clonotype was recovered from a man between 60 and 75 years old with active COVID-19. The genes are TRBV6-5 and TRBJ2-7; 9 nucleotides align to TRBD2. The DNA for the CDR3 is TGTGCCAGCAGCTCGGTGAGTCTAGCGGGGCACGAGCAGTACTTC. It specifies CASSSVSLAGHEQYF.